The 15 T cell receptor beta chains presented below share a single source sample, sequenced in a study of the immune and genomic landscape of osteosarcoma. Osteosarcoma specimens were post-treatment primary, local recurrence and metastasis tumors from poor-prognosis patients. Repertoires were generated with immunoSEQ multiplex PCR, while TCRdb's copy carries only in-frame clones and drops some. The sample holds 10,000 to 12,000 clones, 70% to 80% seen once. Sequenced material: osteosarcoma tumor tissue from the lung. These receptors were obtained from a human donor with osteosarcoma.

This clone has only a few counts. The chain recombines TRBV30 with TRBJ2-4; weak D call: TRBD2 (6 bases). Trimming took off 1 base at V and 11 bases at J, with 12 bases between the two ends. Germline V gene data show CDR1 as GTSNPN and CDR2 as SVGIG (reference sequence). The CDR3 runs 12 residues. The CDR3 sequence is CAWSARRDVQYF. CDR3 nucleotides: TGTGCCTGGAGTGCCCGGCGGGACGTTCAGTACTTC.

The J gene is TRBJ2-4, the V gene TRBV6-5, with D possibly being TRBD1 or TRBD2 (5 bases each). Germline V gene data show CDR1 as MNHEY and CDR2 as SVGAGI. The CDR3 is 13 residues long. V was cut by 5 bases and J by 15 bases, with 20 bases left in between. The CDR3 region is CASSSGATRRRYF. CDR3 nucleotide sequence: TGTGCCAGCAGTAGTGGGGCAACACGGAGGCGGTACTTC.

V is TRBV7-9 and J is TRBJ2-5, with a weak D call TRBD2 (6 bases). Trimming took off 4 bases at V and 0 bases at J, with 12 bases between the two ends. The CDR3 contains 15 residues. Germline CDR1 is SEHNR and CDR2 is FQNEAQ (reference sequence). CDR3 sequence (DNA): TGTGCCAGCAGCTCAGGGACTGTGTACCAAGAGACCCAGTACTTC. Translated: CASSSGTVYQETQYF.

This clone was detected only once. In DNA, the CDR3 is TGCGCCAGCCGGCCGACAGGGACCAGGGAGACCCAGTACTTC. It yields the protein CASRPTGTRETQYF. V and J are TRBV5-1 and TRBJ2-5; TRBD1 aligns across 7 bases. Germline CDR1 is SGHRS and CDR2 is YFSETQ. CDR3 size: 14 residues. Trimming took 7 bases from V and 5 from J; bases not matched to a gene: 11.

The chain is built from TRBV5-1 and TRBJ2-2, with D uncertain. CDR3 size: 13 residues. The germline V gene has CDR1 SGHRS and CDR2 YFSETQ. Trimming cost V 0 bases and J 3 bases, with 3 bases left between them. CDR3 in amino acids: CASSLDYTGELFF. The CDR3 nucleotides read TGCGCCAGCAGCTTGGACTACACCGGGGAGCTGTTTTTT.

The rearrangement joins TRBV30 to TRBJ2-1; 9 nucleotides line up with TRBD2. V dropped 4 bases and J dropped 6; count of bases not matched to a gene: 10. This CDR3 region has 15 residues. Germline V gene data show CDR1 as GTSNPN and CDR2 as SVGIG (reference sequence). The chain's CDR3 is CAWTPIWREGNEQFF. CDR3 nucleotide sequence: TGTGCCTGGACCCCCATTTGGCGGGAGGGCAATGAGCAGTTCTTC.

The chain is built from TRBV5-4 and TRBJ1-2; D is undetermined. This CDR3 is 13 amino acids long. CDR1 is SGHNT and CDR2 is YYREEE in the germline V gene (reference sequence). V shed 4 bases and J shed 3 bases, with 10 bases lying between them. CDR3 sequence: CASSPDAYYGYTF. CDR3 DNA: TGTGCCAGCAGCCCCGACGCCTACTATGGCTACACCTTC.

The gene calls are TRBV30 and TRBJ2-7; TRBD2 agrees at 12 bases. The J segment lost 3 bases and the V segment lost 2 bases, leaving 8 bases of the junction unmatched. This CDR3 comprises 16 residues. Germline-derived CDR1 and CDR2 are GTSNPN and SVGIG (reference sequence). In DNA form, the CDR3 reads TGTGCCTGGAGTCCCTGGACTAGCGGGACTAGCTACGAGCAGTACTTC. It yields the protein CAWSPWTSGTSYEQYF.

This sequence joins TRBV6-5 and TRBJ2-7; 7 bases fit TRBD1. The CDR3 loop spans 14 amino acids. The germline CDR1 and CDR2 sequences are MNHEY and SVGAGI. V lost 6 bases to trimming and J lost 0 bases; unmatched junction nucleotides: 5. Here the CDR3 DNA reads TGTGCCAGCAGACCCACAGGGGACTCCTACGAGCAGTACTTC. It specifies CASRPTGDSYEQYF.

The CDR3 sequence is CASTPDSRHLLGYTF. As DNA, the CDR3 is TGTGCCAGCACCCCAGACAGTCGGCATTTGCTTGGCTACACCTTC. J is TRBJ1-2 and V is TRBV27, with D perhaps matching TRBD1 (5 bases). CDR1 and CDR2 (germline): MNHEY, SMNVEV (reference sequence). The length of the CDR3 is 15 residues. The V gene lost 7 bases and the J gene lost 7 bases, with 22 bases spanning the gap.

The chain carries TRBV5-8 and TRBJ1-3; D is unclear. The CDR3 runs 15 residues. Trimming took off 0 bases at V and 1 base at J, with 8 bases between the two ends. Germline V CDR1 and CDR2: SGHTS, YDEGEE. CDR3 sequence: CASSLVGLSGNTIYF. Written as DNA, the CDR3 is TGTGCCAGCAGCTTGGTAGGGTTGTCTGGAAACACCATATATTTT.

The gene calls are TRBV6-6 and TRBJ2-7, with 11 bases aligning to TRBD2. This CDR3 spans 15 amino acids. Germline V CDR1 and CDR2: MNHNY, SVGAGI (reference sequence). The junction had 7 bases not matched to a gene; V was cut back by 4 bases and J by 5 bases. This CDR3 reads CASSSQLAGVNEQYF. CDR3 nucleotide sequence: TGTGCCAGCAGTTCCCAACTAGCGGGAGTGAACGAGCAGTACTTC.

The V call is TRBV28, the J call TRBJ1-2; D is unclear. The CDR3 sequence is 14 residues long. The germline CDR1 and CDR2 sequences are MDHEN and SYDVKM. V lost 8 bases, J lost 4 bases, and 17 bases lay in between. Here the CDR3 DNA reads TGTGCCAGCGGCGTCCAAGACGCTTCCTATGGCTACACCTTC. This gives the protein CASGVQDASYGYTF.

V is TRBV27 and J is TRBJ2-1; weak D call: TRBD2 (5 bases). Trimming took 2 bases from V and 4 from J, leaving 12 bases between them. Germline V gene data show CDR1 as MNHEY and CDR2 as SMNVEV (reference sequence). CDR3 length: 15 amino acids. The CDR3: CASSLARGPYNEQFF. The CDR3, as DNA: TGTGCCAGCAGTTTAGCGAGAGGGCCATACAATGAGCAGTTCTTC.

The chain has TRBV11-1 and TRBJ2-2, with TRBD2 matching over 9 bases. CDR3 size: 17 residues. Germline V gene data show CDR1 as SGHAT and CDR2 as FQDESV (reference sequence). V lost 2 bases to trimming and J lost 6 bases; unmatched junction nucleotides: 10. DNA for the CDR3: TGTGCCAGCAGCTTAAGGCGGCTAGCGGGAAACCCCGGGGAGCTGTTTTTT. Residues: CASSLRRLAGNPGELFF.